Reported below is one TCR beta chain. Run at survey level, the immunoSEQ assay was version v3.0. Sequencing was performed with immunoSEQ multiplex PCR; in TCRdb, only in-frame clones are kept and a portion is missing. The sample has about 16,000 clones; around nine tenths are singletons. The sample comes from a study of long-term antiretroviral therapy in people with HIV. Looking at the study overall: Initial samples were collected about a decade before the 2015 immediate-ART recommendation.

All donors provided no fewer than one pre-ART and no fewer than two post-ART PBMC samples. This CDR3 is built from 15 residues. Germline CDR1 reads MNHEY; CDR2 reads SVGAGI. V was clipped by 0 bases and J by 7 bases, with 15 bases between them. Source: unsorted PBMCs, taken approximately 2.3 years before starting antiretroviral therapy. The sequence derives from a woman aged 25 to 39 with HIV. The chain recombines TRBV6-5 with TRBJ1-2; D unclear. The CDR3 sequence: CASSYSGFPRGGYTF. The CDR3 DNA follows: TGTGCCAGCAGTTACTCCGGGTTCCCCCGGGGTGGCTACACCTTC.